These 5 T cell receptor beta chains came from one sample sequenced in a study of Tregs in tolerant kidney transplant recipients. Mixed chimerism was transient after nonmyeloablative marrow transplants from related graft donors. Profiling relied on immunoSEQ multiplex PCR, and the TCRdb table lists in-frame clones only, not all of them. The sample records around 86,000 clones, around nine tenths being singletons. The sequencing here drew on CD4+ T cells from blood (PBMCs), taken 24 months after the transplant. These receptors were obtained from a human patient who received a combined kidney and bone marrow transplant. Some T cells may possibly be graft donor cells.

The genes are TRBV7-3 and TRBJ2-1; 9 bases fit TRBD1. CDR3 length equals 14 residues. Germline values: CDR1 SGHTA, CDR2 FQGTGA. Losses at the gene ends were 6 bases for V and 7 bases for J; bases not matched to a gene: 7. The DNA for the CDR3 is TGTGCCAGCAGTCTACAGGGGGCCAATAATGAGCAGTTCTTC. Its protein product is CASSLQGANNEQFF.

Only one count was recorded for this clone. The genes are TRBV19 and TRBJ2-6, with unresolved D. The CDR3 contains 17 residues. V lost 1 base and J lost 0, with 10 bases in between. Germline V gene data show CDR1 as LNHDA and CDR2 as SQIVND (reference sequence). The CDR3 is CASSIVVASSGANVLTF. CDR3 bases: TGTGCCAGTAGTATAGTGGTGGCCTCCTCTGGGGCCAACGTCCTGACTTTC.

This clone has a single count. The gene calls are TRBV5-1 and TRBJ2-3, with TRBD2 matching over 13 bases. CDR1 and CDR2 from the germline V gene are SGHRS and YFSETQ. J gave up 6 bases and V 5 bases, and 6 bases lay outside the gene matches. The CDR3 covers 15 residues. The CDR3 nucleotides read TGCGCCAGCAGGGGACTAGCGGGAACCCATGATACGCAGTATTTT. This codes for CASRGLAGTHDTQYF. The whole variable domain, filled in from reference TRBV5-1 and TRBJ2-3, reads KAGVTQTPRYLIKTRGQQVTLSCSPISGHRSVSWYQQTPGQGLQFLFEYFSETQRNKGNFPGRFSGRQFSNSRSEMNVSTLELGDSALYLCASRGLAGTHDTQYFGPGTRLTVL.

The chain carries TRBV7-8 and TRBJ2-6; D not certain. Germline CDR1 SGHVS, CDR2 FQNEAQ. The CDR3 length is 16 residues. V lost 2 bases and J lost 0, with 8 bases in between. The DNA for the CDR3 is TGTGCCAGCAGCTTATCACGGAGCTCTGGGGCCAACGTCCTGACTTTC. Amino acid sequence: CASSLSRSSGANVLTF. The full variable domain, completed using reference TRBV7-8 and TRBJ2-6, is GAGVSQSPRYKVAKRGQDVALRCDPISGHVSLFWYQQALGQGPEFLTYFQNEAQLDKSGLPSDRFFAERPEGSVSTLKIQRTQQEDSAVYLCASSLSRSSGANVLTFGAGSRLTVL.

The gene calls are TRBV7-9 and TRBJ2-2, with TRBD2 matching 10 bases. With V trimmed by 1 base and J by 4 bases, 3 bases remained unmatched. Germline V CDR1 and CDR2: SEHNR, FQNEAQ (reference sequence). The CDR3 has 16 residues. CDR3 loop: CASSLVLAGVTGELFF. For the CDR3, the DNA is TGTGCCAGCAGCTTAGTTCTAGCGGGAGTCACCGGGGAGCTGTTTTTT.